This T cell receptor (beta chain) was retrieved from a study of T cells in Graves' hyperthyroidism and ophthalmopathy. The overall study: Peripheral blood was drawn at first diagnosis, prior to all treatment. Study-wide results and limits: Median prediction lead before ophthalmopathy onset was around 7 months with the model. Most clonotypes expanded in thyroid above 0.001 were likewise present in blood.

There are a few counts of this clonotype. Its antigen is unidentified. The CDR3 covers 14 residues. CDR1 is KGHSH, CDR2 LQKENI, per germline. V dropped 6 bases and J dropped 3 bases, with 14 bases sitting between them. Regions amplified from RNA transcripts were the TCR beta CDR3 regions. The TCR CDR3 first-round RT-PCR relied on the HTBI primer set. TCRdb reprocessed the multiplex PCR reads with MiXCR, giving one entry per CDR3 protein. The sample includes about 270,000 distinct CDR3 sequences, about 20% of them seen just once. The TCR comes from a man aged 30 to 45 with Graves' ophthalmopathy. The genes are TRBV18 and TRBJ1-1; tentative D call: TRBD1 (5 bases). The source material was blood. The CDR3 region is CASSPGFRDTEAFF. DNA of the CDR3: TGTGCCAGCTCGCCAGGTTTCAGGGACACTGAAGCTTTCTTT.